These 28 T cell receptor beta chains share one sample of origin, sequenced in a study of T cell changes during pregnancy in multiple sclerosis. Assay: immunoSEQ multiplex PCR; the TCRdb copy retains only in-frame clones and omits some. The profile covers under 85,000 clones, with approximately 92% appearing a single time and roughly 0.21% taken by the ten largest. This material consisted of CD4+ T cells from peripheral blood mononuclear cells, taken before pregnancy. Every receptor here comes from a female donor with multiple sclerosis, enrolled in a pregnancy study.

The chain links TRBV28 to TRBJ1-2; no clear D gene. Germline CDR1 is MDHEN and CDR2 is SYDVKM. The CDR3 loop spans 14 amino acids. V lost 2 bases to trimming and J lost 7 bases, with 14 bases between them. As DNA, the CDR3 is TGTGCCAGCAGTTTACCCCACTCTCCTGGTGGCTACACCTTC. Translation: CASSLPHSPGGYTF.

The chain has TRBV10-2 and TRBJ2-7; D may be TRBD2 (7 bases). Germline V lookup: CDR1 WSHSY, CDR2 SAAADI. The CDR3 is 13 amino acids. Trimming cost V 4 bases and J 5 bases, with 12 bases left between them. The CDR3 spells CASSVGGLNEQYF. CDR3 DNA sequence: TGCGCCAGCAGTGTGGGGGGGCTGAACGAGCAGTACTTC.

V and J are TRBV6-5 and TRBJ2-1; D is possibly TRBD2 (6 bases). Per the germline V gene, CDR1 is MNHEY and CDR2 is SVGAGI. The germline V and J ends were trimmed by 8 bases and 7 bases, with 21 bases remaining between them. CDR3 length equals 15 residues. The DNA for the CDR3 is TGTGCCAGCCCCTCCGCGGGGAGAGTTTGGAATGAGCAGTTCTTC. Amino acid sequence: CASPSAGRVWNEQFF.

The V call is TRBV6-1, the J call TRBJ1-2, with 10 bases aligning to TRBD1. The CDR3 totals 15 residues. Trimming removed 3 bases from V and 7 bases from J; junction bases left unmatched: 8. The germline CDR1 and CDR2 sequences are MNHNS and SASEGT. The DNA for the CDR3 is TGTGCCAGCAGTGACTCCTTGACAGGGGGCTCTGGCTACACCTTC. This gives the protein CASSDSLTGGSGYTF.

The chain recombines TRBV5-1 with TRBJ2-3; no firm D call. Germline loops: CDR1 SGHRS, CDR2 YFSETQ. Deletions cut 0 bases from V and 2 bases from J, with 7 bases between. CDR3 length: 14 amino acids. The CDR3 DNA reads as TGCGCCAGCAGCTTGGCCGCGTTCACAGATACGCAGTATTTT. This encodes CASSLAAFTDTQYF.

The chain recombines TRBV28 with TRBJ2-7, with TRBD2 matching over 7 bases. The J segment lost 0 bases and the V segment lost 5 bases, leaving 7 bases of the junction unmatched. Per germline, CDR1 MDHEN and CDR2 SYDVKM. The CDR3 length is 15 residues. This CDR3 is CASSPNSGYSYEQYF. The CDR3 region has the DNA TGTGCCAGCAGTCCTAATAGCGGGTACTCCTACGAGCAGTACTTC.

The chain employs TRBV19 and TRBJ2-5; 10 bases are shared with TRBD1. Germline V gene lookup returns CDR1 LNHDA and CDR2 SQIVND (reference sequence). With V trimmed by 6 bases and J by 4 bases, 8 bases remained unmatched. CDR3 length: 15 amino acids. CDR3 DNA: TGTGCCAGTAGCCCCCACCGGACAGGGGGAGAGACCCAGTACTTC. Amino acid sequence: CASSPHRTGGETQYF.

This clone appeared a single time. V is TRBV19 and J is TRBJ1-2, with D perhaps TRBD1 (5 bases). V lost 7 bases to trimming and J lost 1 base, with 16 bases between them. The CDR3 is 15 residues long. Germline CDR1 is LNHDA and CDR2 is SQIVND (reference sequence). The DNA of the CDR3 is TGTGCCAGTATTCACAACGCGGGGGTTAACTATGGCTACACCTTC. Protein product: CASIHNAGVNYGYTF.

The rearrangement joins TRBV6-1 to TRBJ1-6; D possibly corresponds to TRBD1 (6 bases). V was trimmed by 0 bases and J by 5 bases, leaving 11 bases between them. The CDR3 runs 16 residues. Germline assignment: CDR1 MNHNS and CDR2 SASEGT. The CDR3 protein is CASSEAQGSHNSPLHF. The CDR3 DNA is TGTGCCAGCAGTGAAGCACAGGGATCTCATAATTCACCCCTCCACTTT.

The chain uses TRBV11-2 and TRBJ2-1, with a possible D match to TRBD2 (6 bases). CDR1 SGHAT and CDR2 FQNNGV come from the germline V gene. V was pared by 5 bases and J by 7 bases, with 21 bases between. The CDR3 extends over 16 amino acids. For the CDR3, the DNA is TGTGCCAGCAGCGCCCGCACGGGGGAGAGGATAAATGAGCAGTTCTTC. As protein: CASSARTGERINEQFF.

The chain is built from TRBV16 and TRBJ1-2; D might be TRBD1 (5 bases). Germline CDR1 is KGHSY and CDR2 is FQNENV. This CDR3 is 13 amino acids long. Trimming removed 5 bases at V and 5 bases at J, with 12 bases between. The chain's CDR3 is CASSNQGGYGYTF. In DNA, the CDR3 is TGTGCCAGCAGCAACCAGGGTGGTTATGGCTACACCTTC.

V is TRBV10-3 and J is TRBJ2-3; the D is unclear. CDR1 and CDR2 from the germline V gene are ENHRY and SYGVKD. The CDR3 runs 13 residues. The V and J ends lost 5 bases and 2 bases respectively, with 8 bases between them. DNA of the CDR3: TGTGCCATCAGTCAGGTCGTCACAGATACGCAGTATTTT. Protein product: CAISQVVTDTQYF.

DNA of the CDR3: TGTGCCAGCAGCTTAGGGAGCGGGAGGGTGATAGGGGAGCTGTTTTTT. Amino acid sequence: CASSLGSGRVIGELFF. The chain employs TRBV7-2 and TRBJ2-2; TRBD2 agrees at 10 bases. CDR3 length equals 16 residues. In germline, CDR1 is SGHTA, CDR2 FQGNSA. Trimming took 1 base from V and 8 from J; bases not matched to a gene: 7.

The rearrangement joins TRBV19 to TRBJ2-7; 10 bases match TRBD2. The CDR3 contains 14 residues. The junction had 11 bases not matched to a gene; V was cut back by 9 bases and J by 6 bases. Germline values: CDR1 LNHDA, CDR2 SQIVND (reference sequence). The DNA for the CDR3 is TGTGCCAGCCGGACCCTAGCGGGAGACGGCGAGCAGTACTTC. It codes for CASRTLAGDGEQYF.

V is TRBV5-6 and J is TRBJ2-7, with 8 bases identical to TRBD1. Germline V gene sequence: CDR1 SGHDT, CDR2 YYEEEE. The length of the CDR3 is 14 residues. After removal of 2 bases from V and 1 base from J, the junction contained 2 bases not matched to a gene. The CDR3 DNA sequence: TGTGCCAGCAGCTTTGACAGGGGTTCCTACGAGCAGTACTTC. It translates to CASSFDRGSYEQYF.

The chain uses TRBV7-2 and TRBJ2-1; 12 bases are shared with TRBD2. In germline, CDR1 is SGHTA, CDR2 FQGNSA. The CDR3 runs to 17 residues. The ends lost 5 bases at V and 4 bases at J; junction bases unmatched: 9. CDR3 sequence reads: CASSQGRGLAGYNEQFF. The CDR3 DNA is TGTGCCAGCAGCCAGGGGCGGGGACTAGCGGGTTACAATGAGCAGTTCTTC.

This chain connects TRBV28 to TRBJ1-5, with 7 bases fitting TRBD1. CDR1 and CDR2 (germline): MDHEN, SYDVKM. The V gene end was trimmed by 3 bases and the J gene end by 6 bases; junction bases not matched to a gene: 11. This CDR3 comprises 16 residues. The DNA for the CDR3 is TGTGCCAGCAGTTTGAATCCGGGACAGTCGGCTCAGCCCCAGCATTTT. Translated, it gives CASSLNPGQSAQPQHF.

This chain uses TRBV6-1 with TRBJ1-1; TRBD1 matches 8 bases. This CDR3 has 14 residues. Germline CDR1 reads MNHNS; CDR2 reads SASEGT. V was pared by 8 bases and J by 1 base, with 6 bases of the junction left unmatched. The CDR3, as DNA: TGTGCCAGCGAAAACAGGGGGACGAACACTGAAGCTTTCTTT. This gives the protein CASENRGTNTEAFF.

CDR3 protein: CASSPRRGPQNTEAFF. In DNA form, the CDR3 reads TGTGCCAGCAGCCCACGCAGGGGCCCCCAGAACACTGAAGCTTTCTTT. J is TRBJ1-1 and V is TRBV7-9; tentative D call: TRBD1 (6 bases). Per the germline V gene, CDR1 is SEHNR and CDR2 is FQNEAQ (reference sequence). Trimming shortened V by 5 bases and J by 1 base, and 17 bases separated the two germline ends. The CDR3 covers 16 residues. The full variable domain, in which reference TRBV7-9 and TRBJ1-1 provide the parts outside the CDR3, is DTGVSQNPRHKITKRGQNVTFRCDPISEHNRLYWYRQTLGQGPEFLTYFQNEAQLEKSRLLSDRFSAERPKGSFSTLEIQRTEQGDSAMYLCASSPRRGPQNTEAFFGQGTRLTVV.

The chain recombines TRBV5-5 with TRBJ2-1; 7 bases map to TRBD1. This CDR3 has 14 residues. Germline assignment: CDR1 SGHKS and CDR2 YYEKEE (reference sequence). V dropped 0 bases and J dropped 6; count of bases not matched to a gene: 3. CDR3 loop: CASSLDRGFNEQFF. DNA of the CDR3: TGTGCCAGCAGCTTGGACAGGGGATTCAATGAGCAGTTCTTC.

The J gene is TRBJ2-2, the V gene TRBV6-5; perhaps TRBD2 as D (5 bases). The CDR3 totals 16 residues. Trimming took off 0 bases at V and 7 bases at J, with 15 bases between the two ends. Germline V gene data show CDR1 as MNHEY and CDR2 as SVGAGI. CDR3 residues: CASSYSSRGKGGELFF. The CDR3 region has the DNA TGTGCCAGCAGTTACTCGAGCCGGGGAAAGGGCGGGGAGCTGTTTTTT.

The V gene is TRBV15, the J gene TRBJ2-7, with 7 bases identical to TRBD1. V lost 0 bases and J lost 2; bases outside the gene matches: 4. CDR1 is LNHNV, CDR2 YYDKDF, per germline (reference sequence). The CDR3 has 15 residues. The CDR3: CATSREQGMAYEQYF. The CDR3 DNA is TGTGCCACCAGCAGAGAACAGGGGATGGCCTACGAGCAGTACTTC.

The chain joins TRBV9 to TRBJ2-3; 7 positions match TRBD1. In germline, CDR1 is SGDLS, CDR2 YYNGEE. The CDR3 is made up of 15 amino acids. Unmatched junction bases numbered 7, after V lost 4 bases and J lost 2 bases. The CDR3 spells CASSLRQGVTDTQYF. The CDR3 nucleotides are TGTGCCAGCAGCCTGCGACAGGGCGTCACAGATACGCAGTATTTT.

There are a few counts of this clone. J is TRBJ1-5 and V is TRBV28; 7 nucleotides align to TRBD1. Germline CDR1 and CDR2: MDHEN and SYDVKM. CDR3 length: 14 amino acids. Trimming cost V 10 bases and J 1 base; bases outside gene matches: 7. CDR3 coding DNA: TGTGCCATTCCGGGACAGACGAGCAATCAGCCCCAGCATTTT. Its translation: CAIPGQTSNQPQHF.

The V and J genes are TRBV5-1 and TRBJ2-2, with 7 bases fitting TRBD2. V gave up 1 base and J gave up 3 bases; unmatched junction bases: 0. From germline, CDR1 is SGHRS and CDR2 YFSETQ. CDR3 length: 14 amino acids. The CDR3 DNA reads as TGCGCCAGCAGCTTGCGGGGGGACACCGGGGAGCTGTTTTTT. Protein product: CASSLRGDTGELFF.

The chain joins TRBV29-1 to TRBJ2-3, with TRBD2 identical over 8 bases. The CDR3 has 17 amino acids. V shed 4 bases, J shed 2 bases, and the junction held 14 bases outside the gene matches. From germline, CDR1 is SQVTM and CDR2 ANQGSEA. CDR3 in DNA: TGCAGCGTTGCCGAAGCGGGAGACAGGCTCCCCACAGATACGCAGTATTTT. Translated, it gives CSVAEAGDRLPTDTQYF.

The chain is built from TRBV5-1 and TRBJ1-1, with 7 bases aligning to TRBD1. V shed 1 base, J shed 0 bases, and the junction held 6 bases outside the gene matches. CDR1 is SGHRS and CDR2 is YFSETQ in the germline V gene. The CDR3 loop spans 16 amino acids. The CDR3 coding sequence is TGCGCCAGCAGCTTGCAGGGGGTAGGCATGAACACTGAAGCTTTCTTT. This encodes CASSLQGVGMNTEAFF. Full variable domain (rest looked up from reference TRBV5-1 and TRBJ1-1): KAGVTQTPRYLIKTRGQQVTLSCSPISGHRSVSWYQQTPGQGLQFLFEYFSETQRNKGNFPGRFSGRQFSNSRSEMNVSTLELGDSALYLCASSLQGVGMNTEAFFGQGTRLTVV.

CDR3 in DNA: TGTGCCAGCAGAACTGGGGCGACAGGGTATGGCTACACCTTC. Amino acid sequence: CASRTGATGYGYTF. V usage is TRBV27 and J usage is TRBJ1-2, with 7 bases identical to TRBD1. This CDR3 is built from 14 residues. In germline, CDR1 is MNHEY, CDR2 SMNVEV (reference sequence). After removal of 6 bases from V and 5 bases from J, the junction contained 9 bases not matched to a gene.